The T cell receptor (beta chain) under discussion was sequenced for a study of T cells in women clearing cervical HPV infection. Study-wide points: Associations may precede or follow infection; HPV-specific or memory T cells were not isolated. Unknown T-cell numbers per sample may underlie the richness differences. Repertoire richness, not evenness, was significantly elevated in CIN3+ cases versus controls.

The CDR3 length is 13 residues. Per the germline V gene, CDR1 is MDHEN and CDR2 is SYDVKM. With 4 bases clipped from V and 5 bases from J, the junction kept 3 bases outside the gene matches. A word on this clone: The antigen is not known. The CDR3 end is not reached by the read, which stops 3 residues before it; the germline J gene fills it in.

Produced via immunoSEQ multiplex PCR; TCRdb's table is partial and in-frame only. In all, the sample yields about 30,000 clones. This chain links TRBV28 with TRBJ2-3; 7 bases line up with TRBD1. This receptor was taken from a woman aged 18 to 75 with a cervical HPV16 infection that either progressed to CIN3+ or cleared (not recorded which). Material for sequencing was blood buffy coat. The sequenced CDR3 bases are TGTGCCAGCAGTTGGGACAGTCGAGATACG. This encodes CASSWDSRDT. The whole CDR3 reads CASSWDSRDTQYF.